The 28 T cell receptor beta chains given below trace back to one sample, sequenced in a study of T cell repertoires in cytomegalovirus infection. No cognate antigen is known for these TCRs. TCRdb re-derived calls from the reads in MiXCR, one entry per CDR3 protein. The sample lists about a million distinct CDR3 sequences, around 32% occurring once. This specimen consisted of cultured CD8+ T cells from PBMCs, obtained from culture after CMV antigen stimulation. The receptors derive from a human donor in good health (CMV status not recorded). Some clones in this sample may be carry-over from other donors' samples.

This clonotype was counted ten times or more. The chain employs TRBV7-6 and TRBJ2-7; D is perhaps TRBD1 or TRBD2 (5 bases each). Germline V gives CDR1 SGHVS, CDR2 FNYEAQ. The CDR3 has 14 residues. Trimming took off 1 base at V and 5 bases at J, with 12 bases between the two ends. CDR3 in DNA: TGTGCCAGCAGCTTAGGTGGGGGTGGCGACGAGCAGTACTTC. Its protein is CASSLGGGGDEQYF.

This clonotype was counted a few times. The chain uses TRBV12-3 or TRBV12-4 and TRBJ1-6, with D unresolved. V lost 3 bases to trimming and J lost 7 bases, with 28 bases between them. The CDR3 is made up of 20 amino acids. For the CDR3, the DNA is TGTGCCAGCAGTTTTAAAATCCCCGACCGCTTACCCTCCACAAATTCACCCCTCCACTTT. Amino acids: CASSFKIPDRLPSTNSPLHF.

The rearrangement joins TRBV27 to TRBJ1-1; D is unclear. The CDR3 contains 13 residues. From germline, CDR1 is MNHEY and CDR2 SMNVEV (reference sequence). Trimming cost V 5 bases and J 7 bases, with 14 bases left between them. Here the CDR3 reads CASSPGVGIEAFF. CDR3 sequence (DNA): TGTGCCAGCAGTCCGGGAGTTGGGATTGAAGCTTTCTTT.

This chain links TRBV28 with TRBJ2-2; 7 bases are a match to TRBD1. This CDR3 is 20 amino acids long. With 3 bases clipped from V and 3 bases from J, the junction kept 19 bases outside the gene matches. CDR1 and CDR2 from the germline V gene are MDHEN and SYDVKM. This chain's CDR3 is CASSLVGQVLLPRDTGELFF. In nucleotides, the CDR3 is TGTGCCAGCAGTTTGGTCGGACAGGTCCTCCTACCAAGGGACACCGGGGAGCTGTTTTTT. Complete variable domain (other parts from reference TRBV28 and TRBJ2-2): DVKVTQSSRYLVKRTGEKVFLECVQDMDHENMFWYRQDPGLGLRLIYFSYDVKMKEKGDIPEGYSVSREKKERFSLILESASTNQTSMYLCASSLVGQVLLPRDTGELFFGEGSRLTVL.

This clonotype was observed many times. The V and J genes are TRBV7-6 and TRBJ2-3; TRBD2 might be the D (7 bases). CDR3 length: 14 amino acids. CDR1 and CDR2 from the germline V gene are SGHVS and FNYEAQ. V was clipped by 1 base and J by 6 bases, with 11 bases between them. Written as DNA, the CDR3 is TGTGCCAGCAGCTTAGTGGGAGGGGGGGATACGCAGTATTTT. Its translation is CASSLVGGGDTQYF.

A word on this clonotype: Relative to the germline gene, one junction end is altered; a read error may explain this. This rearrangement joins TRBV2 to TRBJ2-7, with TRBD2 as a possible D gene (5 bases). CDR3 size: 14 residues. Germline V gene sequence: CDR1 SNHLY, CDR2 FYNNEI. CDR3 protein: CASTEGLAFYEQYF. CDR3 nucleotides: TGTGCCAGCACTGAAGGCCTAGCATTCTACGAGCAGTACTTC. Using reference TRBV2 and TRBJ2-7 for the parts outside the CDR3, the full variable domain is EPEVTQTPSHQVTQMGQEVILRCVPISNHLYFYWYRQILGQKVEFLVSFYNNEISEKSEIFDDQFSVERPDGSNFTLKIRSTKLEDSAMYFCASTEGLAFYEQYFGPGTRLTVT.

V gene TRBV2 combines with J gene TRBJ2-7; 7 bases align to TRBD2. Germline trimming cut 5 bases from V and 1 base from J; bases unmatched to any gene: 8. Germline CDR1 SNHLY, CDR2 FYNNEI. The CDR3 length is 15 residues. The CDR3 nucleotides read TGTGCCAGCAGTTACCGCGGGACTATTTCCTACGAGCAGTACTTC. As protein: CASSYRGTISYEQYF.

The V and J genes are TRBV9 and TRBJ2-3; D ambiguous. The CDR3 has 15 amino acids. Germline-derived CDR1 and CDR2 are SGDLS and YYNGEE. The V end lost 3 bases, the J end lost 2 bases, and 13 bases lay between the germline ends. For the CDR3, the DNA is TGTGCCAGCAGCGAGGTGGGCAGACTCACAGATACGCAGTATTTT. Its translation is CASSEVGRLTDTQYF.

The CDR3: CASSPIGTGDYNEQFF. For the CDR3, the DNA is TGCGCCAGCAGCCCAATCGGGACAGGGGATTACAATGAGCAGTTCTTC. The rearrangement uses TRBV5-1 and TRBJ2-1; TRBD1 matches at 10 bases. CDR1 and CDR2 (germline): SGHRS, YFSETQ. V lost 4 bases, J lost 4 bases, and 8 bases stayed unmatched. CDR3 length equals 16 residues.

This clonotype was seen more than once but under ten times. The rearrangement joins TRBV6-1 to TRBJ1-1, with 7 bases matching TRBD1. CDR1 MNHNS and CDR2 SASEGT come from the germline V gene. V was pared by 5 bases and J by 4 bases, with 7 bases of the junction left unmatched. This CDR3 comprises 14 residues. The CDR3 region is CASSSDRYPTEAFF. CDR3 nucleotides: TGTGCCAGCAGTTCGGACAGGTACCCCACTGAAGCTTTCTTT.

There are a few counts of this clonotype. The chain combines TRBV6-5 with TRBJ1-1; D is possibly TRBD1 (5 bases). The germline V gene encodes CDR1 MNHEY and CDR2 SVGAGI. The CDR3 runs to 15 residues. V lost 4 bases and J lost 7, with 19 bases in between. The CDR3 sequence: CASSWGVQGSLEAFF. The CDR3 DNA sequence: TGTGCCAGCAGTTGGGGGGTACAAGGGAGCCTTGAAGCTTTCTTT.

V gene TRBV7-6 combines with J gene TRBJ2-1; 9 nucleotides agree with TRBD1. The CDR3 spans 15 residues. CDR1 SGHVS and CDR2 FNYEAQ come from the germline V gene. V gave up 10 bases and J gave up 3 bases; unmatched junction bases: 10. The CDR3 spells CATQLGQGHYNEQFF. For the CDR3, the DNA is TGTGCCACCCAATTGGGACAGGGACACTACAATGAGCAGTTCTTC.

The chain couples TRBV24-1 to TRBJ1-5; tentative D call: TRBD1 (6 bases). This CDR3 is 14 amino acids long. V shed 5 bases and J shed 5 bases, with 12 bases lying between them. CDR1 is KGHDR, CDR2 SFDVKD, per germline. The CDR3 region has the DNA TGTGCCACCAGTGTCAGGGGTATCGATCAGCCCCAGCATTTT. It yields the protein CATSVRGIDQPQHF.

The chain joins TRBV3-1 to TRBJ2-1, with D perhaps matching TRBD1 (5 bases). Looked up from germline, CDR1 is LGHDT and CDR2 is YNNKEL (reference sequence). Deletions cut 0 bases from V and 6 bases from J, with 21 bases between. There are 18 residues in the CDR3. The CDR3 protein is CASSQDGARNTKRNEQFF. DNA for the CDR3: TGTGCCAGCAGCCAAGATGGGGCACGGAACACTAAACGCAATGAGCAGTTCTTC.

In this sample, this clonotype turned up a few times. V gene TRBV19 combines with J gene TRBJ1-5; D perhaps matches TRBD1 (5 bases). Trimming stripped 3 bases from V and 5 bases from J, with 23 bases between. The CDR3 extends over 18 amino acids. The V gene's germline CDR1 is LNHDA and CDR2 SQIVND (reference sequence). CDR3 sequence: CASSIPTIGGTTHQPQHF. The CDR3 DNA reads TGTGCCAGTAGTATTCCCACCATAGGAGGGACGACGCATCAGCCCCAGCATTTT.

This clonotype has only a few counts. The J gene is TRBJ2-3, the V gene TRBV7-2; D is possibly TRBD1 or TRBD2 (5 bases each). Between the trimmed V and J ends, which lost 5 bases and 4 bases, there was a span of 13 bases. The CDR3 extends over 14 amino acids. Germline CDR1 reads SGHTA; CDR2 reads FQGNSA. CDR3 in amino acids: CASSRPGAADTQYF. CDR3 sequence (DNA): TGTGCCAGCAGCCGCCCCGGGGCAGCAGATACGCAGTATTTT.

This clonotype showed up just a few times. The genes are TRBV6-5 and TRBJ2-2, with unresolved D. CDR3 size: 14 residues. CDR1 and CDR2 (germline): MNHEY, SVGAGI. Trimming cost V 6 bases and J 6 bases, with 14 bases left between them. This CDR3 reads CASSPPGWAGELFF. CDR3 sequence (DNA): TGTGCCAGCAGCCCTCCTGGGTGGGCCGGGGAGCTGTTTTTT.

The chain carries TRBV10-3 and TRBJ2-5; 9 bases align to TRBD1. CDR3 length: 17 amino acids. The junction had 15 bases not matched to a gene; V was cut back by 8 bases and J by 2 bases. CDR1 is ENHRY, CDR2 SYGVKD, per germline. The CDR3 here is CAIASRPGQGYQETQYF. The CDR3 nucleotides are TGTGCCATCGCGTCGAGACCGGGACAGGGTTATCAAGAGACCCAGTACTTC.

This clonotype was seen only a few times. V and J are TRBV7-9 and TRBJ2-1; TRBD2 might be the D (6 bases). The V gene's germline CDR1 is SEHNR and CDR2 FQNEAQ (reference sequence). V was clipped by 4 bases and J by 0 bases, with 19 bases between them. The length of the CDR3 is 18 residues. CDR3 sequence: CASSSIGLASVSYNEQFF. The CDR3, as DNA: TGTGCCAGCAGCTCAATAGGGTTAGCTAGCGTCTCCTACAATGAGCAGTTCTTC.

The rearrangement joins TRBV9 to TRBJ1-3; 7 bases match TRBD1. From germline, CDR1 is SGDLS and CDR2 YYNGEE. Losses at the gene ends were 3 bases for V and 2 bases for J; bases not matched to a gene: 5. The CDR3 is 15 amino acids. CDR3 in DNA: TGTGCCAGCAGCGCAAACAGGGGCGCTGGAAACACCATATATTTT. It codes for CASSANRGAGNTIYF.

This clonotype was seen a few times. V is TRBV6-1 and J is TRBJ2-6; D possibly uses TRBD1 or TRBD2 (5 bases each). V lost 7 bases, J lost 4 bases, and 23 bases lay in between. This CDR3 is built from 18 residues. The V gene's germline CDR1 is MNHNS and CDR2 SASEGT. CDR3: CASTPLGEFFWGANVLTF. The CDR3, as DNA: TGTGCCAGCACCCCACTAGGGGAGTTTTTTTGGGGGGCCAACGTCCTGACTTTC.

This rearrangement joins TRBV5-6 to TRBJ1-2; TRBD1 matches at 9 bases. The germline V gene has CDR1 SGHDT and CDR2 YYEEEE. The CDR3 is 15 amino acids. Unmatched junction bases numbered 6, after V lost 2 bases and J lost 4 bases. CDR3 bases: TGTGCCAGCAGCTTTGGGACAGGGACGAGCTATGGCTACACCTTC. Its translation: CASSFGTGTSYGYTF.

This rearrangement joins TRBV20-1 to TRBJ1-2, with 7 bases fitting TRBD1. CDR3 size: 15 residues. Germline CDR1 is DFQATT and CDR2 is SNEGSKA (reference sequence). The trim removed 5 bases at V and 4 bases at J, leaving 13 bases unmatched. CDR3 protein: CSASGTVGMSYGYTF. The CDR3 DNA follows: TGCAGTGCTTCTGGGACAGTTGGGATGAGCTATGGCTACACCTTC.

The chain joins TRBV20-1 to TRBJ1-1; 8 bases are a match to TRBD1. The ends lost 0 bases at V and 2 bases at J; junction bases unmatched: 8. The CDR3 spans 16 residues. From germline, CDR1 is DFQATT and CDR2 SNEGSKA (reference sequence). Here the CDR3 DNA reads TGCAGTGCTAGAGATTTCGACAGGGGAGCAAACACTGAAGCTTTCTTT. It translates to CSARDFDRGANTEAFF.

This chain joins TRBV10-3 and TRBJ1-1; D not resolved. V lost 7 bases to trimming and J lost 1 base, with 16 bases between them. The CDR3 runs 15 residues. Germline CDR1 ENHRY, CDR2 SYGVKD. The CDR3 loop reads CAIMGDGRWNTEAFF. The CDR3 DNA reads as TGTGCCATCATGGGCGATGGACGGTGGAACACTGAAGCTTTCTTT.

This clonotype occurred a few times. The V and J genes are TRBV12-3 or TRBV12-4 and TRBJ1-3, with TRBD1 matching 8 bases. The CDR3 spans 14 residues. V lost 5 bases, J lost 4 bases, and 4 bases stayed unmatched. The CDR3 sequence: CASSPDRVGNTIYF. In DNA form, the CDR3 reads TGTGCCAGCAGTCCGGACAGGGTGGGAAACACCATATATTTT.

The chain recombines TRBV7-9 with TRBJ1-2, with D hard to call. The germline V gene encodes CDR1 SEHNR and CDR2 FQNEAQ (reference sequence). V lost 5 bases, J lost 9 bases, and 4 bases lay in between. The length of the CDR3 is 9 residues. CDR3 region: CASSPSYTF. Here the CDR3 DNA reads TGTGCCAGCAGCCCTAGCTACACCTTC.

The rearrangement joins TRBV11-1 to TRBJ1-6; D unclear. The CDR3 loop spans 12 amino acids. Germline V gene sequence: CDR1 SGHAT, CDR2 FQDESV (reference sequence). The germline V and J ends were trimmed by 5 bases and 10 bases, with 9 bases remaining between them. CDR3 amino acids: CASSPPRSPLHF. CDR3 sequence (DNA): TGTGCCAGCAGCCCGCCTAGATCACCCCTCCACTTT.